This T cell receptor (beta chain) was documented in a study of T cell responses to AZD1222 COVID-19 vaccine. Profiled with immunoSEQ multiplex PCR; TCRdb holds only in-frame clones, not every one. The sample holds 150,000 to 250,000 clones, about 93% seen once. V was clipped by 2 bases and J by 1 base; unmatched bases: 6. CDR3 size: 17 residues. Germline CDR1 reads SGHVS; CDR2 reads FQNEAQ. This material consisted of peripheral blood, taken 28 days after the second AZD1222 dose. The clonotype originates from an adult who received the AZD1222 COVID-19 vaccine. V is TRBV7-8 and J is TRBJ1-3, with 9 bases that match TRBD1. Written as DNA, the CDR3 is TGTGCCAGCAGCTTATACGGGGACAGGGTTTCTGGAAACACCATATATTTT. Translated: CASSLYGDRVSGNTIYF.